This TCR delta chain was identified during a study of γδ T cells in repeated Plasmodium falciparum infection. Looking at the study overall: Malian children with intense seasonal malaria exposure were compared with matched Australian children. Donors had four controlled P. falciparum NF54 infections over about 640 days.

This clone was observed many times. TCRdb assigns this DNA the protein of a much larger clone, which departs from its translation at residue 3; this likely reflects a read error, and the protein shown comes from translating the DNA. TCRdb fed the multiplex PCR reads into CATT to redo clone calling. The repertoire includes 70,000 to 95,000 delta-chain clones, more than 1.4% of them detected once, and about 10% sits in the top ten. Sequencing was carried out using gamma-delta T cells from blood. The sequence was obtained from a pool of human donors (malaria-infected and uninfected, not separated).

The CDR3 DNA is TGTGCCCGTGACGACATGTCCCCGGGACGGGATAGGGGACTCATCTTT. Translation: CARDDMSPGRDRGLIF. This rearrangement joins TRDV2 to TRDJ1; D is possibly TRDD3 (6 bases). The J gene, absent from TCRdb, was called here by matching the DNA to germline. Germline CDR1 GEAIGNYY, CDR2 EKD. CDR3 size: 16 residues.